Following are 16 T cell receptor beta chains from one sample sequenced in a study of blood T cell repertoires in COVID-19. Clones were read by immunoSEQ multiplex PCR, and TCRdb kept only the in-frame ones, dropping some. Of about 75,000 clones listed, about 88% are singletons. The specimen was peripheral blood. Receptors originate from a human donor in a cohort sampled during active COVID-19.

The chain recombines TRBV24-1 with TRBJ1-3; 10 bases are shared with TRBD1. J was trimmed by 6 bases and V by 3 bases; bases with no gene match: 13. The germline V gene encodes CDR1 KGHDR and CDR2 SFDVKD. The CDR3 covers 18 residues. CDR3 in DNA: TGTGCCACCAGTGATAATCTCCGGGACAGGGGATTTGAAAACACCATATATTTT. As protein: CATSDNLRDRGFENTIYF.

The chain uses TRBV6-5 and TRBJ2-3; weak D call: TRBD2 (5 bases). Trimming removed 2 bases from V and 4 bases from J, with 7 bases in between. CDR3 length: 13 residues. Germline loops: CDR1 MNHEY, CDR2 SVGAGI. The CDR3 reads CASSYGSPDTQYF. DNA for the CDR3: TGTGCCAGCAGTTACGGGAGCCCAGATACGCAGTATTTT.

The chain employs TRBV7-2 and TRBJ2-7, with 11 nucleotides matching TRBD2. Germline loops: CDR1 SGHTA, CDR2 FQGNSA. V lost 5 bases, J lost 5 bases, and 11 bases stayed unmatched. The CDR3 consists of 16 residues. In nucleotides, the CDR3 is TGTGCCAGCAGCCTGGGCCGACTAGCGGGGTCGGACGAGCAGTACTTC. Its protein is CASSLGRLAGSDEQYF. Full variable domain (missing parts from reference TRBV7-2 and TRBJ2-7): GAGVSQSPSNKVTEKGKDVELRCDPISGHTALYWYRQSLGQGLEFLIYFQGNSAPDKSGLPSDRFSAERTGGSVSTLTIQRTQQEDSAVYLCASSLGRLAGSDEQYFGPGTRLTVT.

This sequence joins TRBV5-4 and TRBJ2-1, with 12 bases fitting TRBD1. The CDR3 loop spans 15 amino acids. Germline loops: CDR1 SGHNT, CDR2 YYREEE (reference sequence). The V gene end was trimmed by 4 bases and the J gene end by 9 bases; junction bases not matched to a gene: 8. CDR3 sequence reads: CASSDRDRGLGEQFF. The CDR3 coding sequence is TGTGCCAGCAGCGACCGGGACAGGGGGCTTGGTGAGCAGTTCTTC.

The sample holds one count of this clone. CDR3 bases: TGTGCCAGCAGTGAGGGGCCGAACACTGAAGCTTTCTTT. Translating it yields CASSEGPNTEAFF. The V and J genes are TRBV6-4 and TRBJ1-1; D is possibly TRBD1 (5 bases). Germline CDR1 MRHNA, CDR2 SNTAGT. Trimming took off 3 bases at V and 1 base at J, with 6 bases between the two ends. The CDR3 is 13 residues long.

This chain connects TRBV10-3 to TRBJ2-2, with a possible D match to TRBD2 (5 bases). Per the germline V gene, CDR1 is ENHRY and CDR2 is SYGVKD. The CDR3 is 15 amino acids. V was clipped by 4 bases and J by 7 bases, with 16 bases between them. CDR3 in amino acids: CAISGSFRGNGELFF. The CDR3 nucleotides are TGTGCCATCAGTGGTTCGTTCCGGGGTAACGGGGAGCTGTTTTTT.

The J gene is TRBJ1-1, the V gene TRBV6-5; tentatively, D is TRBD1 (5 bases). The V end was cut by 4 bases, the J end by 1 base, with 13 bases between. Germline lookup yields CDR1 MNHEY and CDR2 SVGAGI. CDR3 length equals 15 residues. The CDR3 sequence: CASSFWGRENTEAFF. The DNA for the CDR3 is TGTGCCAGCAGTTTTTGGGGCAGAGAGAACACTGAAGCTTTCTTT.

This sequence joins TRBV28 and TRBJ1-2; D is undetermined. The V end was cut by 2 bases, the J end by 4 bases, with 5 bases between. Germline loops: CDR1 MDHEN, CDR2 SYDVKM. The CDR3 totals 12 residues. Here the CDR3 DNA reads TGTGCCAGCAGTTTAGGCCGCTATGGCTACACCTTC. Amino acids: CASSLGRYGYTF.

This chain joins TRBV5-1 and TRBJ1-2, with 9 positions matching TRBD1. V lost 0 bases to trimming and J lost 8 bases; unmatched junction nucleotides: 2. Germline assignment: CDR1 SGHRS and CDR2 YFSETQ. This CDR3 is built from 13 residues. This CDR3 reads CASSLADRGGYTF. CDR3 in DNA: TGCGCCAGCAGCTTGGCGGACAGGGGAGGCTACACCTTC.

This rearrangement joins TRBV27 to TRBJ2-5; D is ambiguous. The CDR3 sequence is 15 residues long. CDR1 and CDR2 from the germline V gene are MNHEY and SMNVEV (reference sequence). The V end was cut by 4 bases, the J end by 1 base, with 13 bases between. The CDR3 is CASSSLGLVQETQYF. For the CDR3, the DNA is TGTGCCAGCAGTTCTCTAGGCCTCGTCCAAGAGACCCAGTACTTC.

The chain uses TRBV18 and TRBJ1-6; D is undetermined. The CDR3 spans 15 residues. V was shortened by 1 base and J by 6 bases, with 10 bases between the two germline ends. CDR1 is KGHSH and CDR2 is LQKENI in the germline V gene. The CDR3 DNA sequence: TGTGCCAGCTCACCACGTGGAGGGTCTAATTCACCCCTCCACTTT. Translation: CASSPRGGSNSPLHF.

The chain carries TRBV7-2 and TRBJ1-1; the D gene is possibly TRBD1 (5 bases). Germline CDR1 reads SGHTA; CDR2 reads FQGNSA. This CDR3 is built from 16 residues. V was cut by 5 bases and J by 0 bases, with 16 bases left in between. Written as DNA, the CDR3 is TGTGCCAGCAGCCCCACGGGGGTAAGACTGAACACTGAAGCTTTCTTT. Protein sequence: CASSPTGVRLNTEAFF.

The chain links TRBV5-1 to TRBJ2-7; 8 bases align to TRBD1. Trimming cost V 4 bases and J 6 bases; bases outside gene matches: 9. The CDR3 runs 14 residues. Germline lookup yields CDR1 SGHRS and CDR2 YFSETQ. The CDR3 protein is CASSDGTGASEQYF. The CDR3 DNA is TGCGCCAGCAGCGATGGGACAGGAGCTAGCGAGCAGTACTTC.

The rearrangement joins TRBV7-9 to TRBJ2-7; 8 bases fit TRBD1. The CDR3 sequence is 15 residues long. With 0 bases clipped from V and 4 bases from J, the junction kept 5 bases outside the gene matches. Looked up from germline, CDR1 is SEHNR and CDR2 is FQNEAQ (reference sequence). CDR3 loop: CASSLAGTGTYEQYF. CDR3 nucleotide sequence: TGTGCCAGCAGCTTAGCCGGGACAGGAACTTACGAGCAGTACTTC.

The chain employs TRBV7-9 and TRBJ2-3, with 8 bases lining up with TRBD1. The CDR3 covers 15 residues. CDR1 and CDR2 from the germline V gene are SEHNR and FQNEAQ (reference sequence). V was pared by 3 bases and J by 7 bases, with 9 bases of the junction left unmatched. This CDR3 reads CASSLDGQGAYTQYF. DNA of the CDR3: TGTGCCAGCAGCTTGGACGGACAGGGTGCATATACGCAGTATTTT.

The rearrangement joins TRBV13 to TRBJ1-2; D not certain. The CDR3 loop spans 12 amino acids. CDR1 PRHDT and CDR2 FYEKMQ come from the germline V gene (reference sequence). The germline V and J ends were trimmed by 11 bases and 4 bases, with 14 bases remaining between them. This chain's CDR3 is CAPGIWGYGYTF. CDR3 sequence (DNA): TGTGCCCCCGGGATCTGGGGCTATGGCTACACCTTC.